This T cell receptor (beta chain) was sequenced during a study of PD-1 blockade in classical Hodgkin lymphoma (dated by TCRdb to 2018 to 2020). Regarding the study in general: Nivolumab dosing was 3 mg/kg intravenously every 2 weeks, continuing until either disease progression or unacceptable toxicity. A peripheral blood immune signature of response to PD-1 blockade in classical Hodgkin lymphoma was defined using TCR beta sequencing and CyTOF. Findings and caveats that apply to the study as a whole: Baseline TCR diversity was reported as lower in newly diagnosed patients than in healthy donors, and lower still in relapsed/refractory patients. Diversity was lower in patients who began nivolumab less than 1 year after ASCT, so these patients were left out of later analyses to avoid confounding by immune reconstitution. The study covered only a single clinical trial cohort, and the causes of the repertoire differences, possibly disease activity or prior therapy, were still not defined. Among trial patients, those achieving complete response had baseline diversity similar to that of newly diagnosed patients, while diversity was significantly lower in partial responders and progressors. CD4+ but not CD8+ TCR diversity rose significantly by C4D1 (p=0.0027 vs p=0.16), most apparent in complete responders (p=0.02).

Interpreted using the paper, the time point label stands for: cycle 1 day 1 (C1D1), immediately before nivolumab initiation. Relapse after autologous stem cell transplantation had occurred in all trial patients, and cohorts A, B and C were distinguished by prior brentuximab vedotin exposure. The trial cohort comprised some 60 patients with relapsed/refractory classical Hodgkin lymphoma whose best overall responses were complete response, partial response or progressive disease. Single-agent nivolumab was administered to trial patients in the multi-cohort phase II CheckMate 205 trial. An independent review committee assessed best overall response by applying the 2007 International Working Group response criteria. Trial PBMCs were collected immediately before nivolumab initiation (C1D1) and during therapy at cycle 2 day 1 and cycle 4 day 1. Peripheral blood was collected in 8 mL Vacutainer Cell Preparation Tubes, from which PBMCs were isolated by centrifugation and then cryopreserved.

The Qiagen DNeasy kit was used to extract genomic DNA from unsorted PBMCs and from the negatively selected CD4+ and CD8+ fractions. Using primers that anneal to V and J segments, immunoSEQ multiplex PCR amplified the TCR beta CDR3 regions. A synthetic immune receptor repertoire was used to minimize amplification bias, and remaining bias was computationally removed after sequencing. In the paper's pipeline: Custom Python scripts were used to quantify repertoire diversity as the Shannon entropy index. Unsorted, CD4+ and CD8+ repertoires were analyzed separately, except for combined analyses in which CD4+ and CD8+ sequences were merged in silico. Clonal expansion was defined as a frequency increase of at least 2-fold after treatment compared with C1D1, and clones undetected at baseline were assigned a pseudocount of 0.5. Singleton clones were defined as clones with 0 or 1 copy at C1D1, and non-singleton clones were defined as clones with 2 or more copies. Clones expanded in unsorted samples were labelled as CD4+, CD8+ or unknown by matching protein sequences in sorted samples from the same patient. Wilcoxon tests on paired samples were used to test changes in diversity from C1D1 to C4D1. Entries here come from immuneACCESS through TCRdb and include only in-frame sequences with V and J called. Some clones fail to appear in such tables; in the studies checked, an unresolved V gene covers under half of the shortfall, and the cause of the remainder is unknown. The D gene and trimming were derived from the DNA, and the V and J assignments and clone size from that table. The sample table records roughly 50,000 clones; 65% to 85% of these occur just once. About 15% of the sample belongs to the ten largest clones.

On this clone: Its antigen is not yet known. No base quality values were provided; no much bigger clone lies one nucleotide off.

V is shortened by 7 bases, J by 5 bases, and the region joining them spans 23 bases. The CDR3 runs 16 residues from the cysteine to the phenylalanine. Of the read, only the CDR3 DNA is kept; its 48 bases are in frame from base 1. CDR1 and CDR2 are read off the germline V gene (reference sequence) as LNHDA and SQIVND. Sequences were derived from peripheral blood mononuclear cells (PBMCs), sampled at baseline. The chain is encoded by TRBV19 joined to TRBJ1-1, with an unclear D gene assignment. The receptor's source is a human donor with classical Hodgkin lymphoma. The CDR3 reads CASTSIKLKRWTEAFF. The DNA sequence reads TGTGCCAGTACCTCAATAAAGTTGAAAAGGTGGACTGAAGCTTTCTTT.